This is a list of T cell receptor beta chains from one sample in a study of T-cell memory formation after mild COVID-19. TCRdb independently ran MiXCR on the 5' RACE reads; one entry per CDR3 protein. Of a few hundred thousand distinct CDR3 sequences in the sample, about a sixth were seen once. Sequenced: PBMCs or a T cell subset sorted from them (not recorded which). The receptor set was obtained from a man younger than 35 who had mild COVID-19 (a few samples of this study predate the infection). Cell type and time point are not known. The CDR3 runs from the conserved cysteine through the conserved F or W. The D gene is left open where the match is weak. The size entry is marked missing in some rows and otherwise reads once, few, many or a size class.

v_gene	d_gene	abundance	len	j_gene	CDR3nt	CDR3aa
TRBV7-6	TRBD1	few	18	TRBJ1-2	TGTGCCAGCAGACGCCTTGACAGGGGGCGCGAAGGGAACTATGGCTACACCTTC	CASRRLDRGREGNYGYTF
TRBV12-3/TRBV12-4	NA	NA	13	TRBJ1-6	TGTGCCAGCAGCCCGTTCGAGGGGGCACCCCTCCACTTT	CASSPFEGAPLHF
TRBV7-2	TRBD1	NA	15	TRBJ1-2	TGTGCCAGCAGCTCTACTATGATACAGGGGAGTGGCTACACCTTC	CASSSTMIQGSGYTF
TRBV6-5	NA	NA	15	TRBJ2-2	TGTGCCAGCAGTTTCAACTGGGAGAACACCGGGGAGCTGTTTTTT	CASSFNWENTGELFF
TRBV4-1	NA	NA	17	TRBJ1-1	TGCGCCAGCAGCCAACCGAGGCGCAGGGCGGCGAACACTGAAGCTTTCTTT	CASSQPRRRAANTEAFF
TRBV20-1	NA	NA	13	TRBJ1-1	TGCAGTGATAGACCCAGGATGAACACTGAAGCTTTCTTT	CSDRPRMNTEAFF
TRBV27	TRBD1	NA	15	TRBJ1-1	TGTGCCAGCAGTTTAAAGGGGGCGATGAACACTGAAGCTTTCTTT	CASSLKGAMNTEAFF
TRBV15	NA	NA	14	TRBJ2-2	TGTGCCACCACTCGGGACATAGAGACCGGGGAGCTGTTTTTT	CATTRDIETGELFF
TRBV6-5	NA	many	12	TRBJ1-1	TGTGCCAGCAGTCGACAGAGAACTGAAGCTTTCTTT	CASSRQRTEAFF
TRBV29-1	NA	many	11	TRBJ2-1	TGCAGCGTTTCCGGGGTCAATGAGCAGTTCTTC	CSVSGVNEQFF
TRBV5-1	NA	NA	15	TRBJ1-1	TGCGCCAGCAGCTTGTTTGGGGCTCAGGGCACTGAAGCTTTCTTT	CASSLFGAQGTEAFF
TRBV24-1	TRBD2	few	15	TRBJ2-3	TGTGCCACCAGTTTCACGCGGGGGGGCACAGATACGCAGTATTTT	CATSFTRGGTDTQYF
TRBV9	NA	NA	11	TRBJ1-1	TGTGCCAGCAGTAAAGACACTGAAGCTTTCTTT	CASSKDTEAFF
TRBV5-5	NA	NA	16	TRBJ2-3	TGTGCCAGCAGCTTGGGTGCAGGGGCCCCCACAGATACGCAGTATTTT	CASSLGAGAPTDTQYF
TRBV2	NA	few	15	TRBJ1-1	TGTGCCAGCAAACGAATGGCAATAAAGAACACTGAAGCTTTCTTT	CASKRMAIKNTEAFF
TRBV18	NA	NA	14	TRBJ1-2	TGTGCCAGCTCACCACAGATTCGAGACTATGGCTACACCTTC	CASSPQIRDYGYTF
TRBV20-1	NA	NA	12	TRBJ2-3	TGCAGTGCTGACTACGGCACAGATACGCAGTATTTT	CSADYGTDTQYF
TRBV7-2	NA	few	13	TRBJ2-1	TGTGCCAGCAGCTACCAACTCGGAAATGAGCAGTTCTTC	CASSYQLGNEQFF
TRBV5-1	NA	few	14	TRBJ2-3	TGCGCCAGCAAAATACCGGGGGGCGTAGATACGCAGTATTTT	CASKIPGGVDTQYF
TRBV7-2	TRBD1	NA	15	TRBJ1-2	TGTGCCAGCAGCTCCTACAGACAGGGTGGCTATGGCTACACCTTC	CASSSYRQGGYGYTF
TRBV12-3/TRBV12-4	NA	NA	15	TRBJ2-2	TGTGCCAGCAGTTTTAAGGTTGGGAACACCGGGGAGCTGTTTTTT	CASSFKVGNTGELFF
TRBV24-1	TRBD1	NA	13	TRBJ2-5	TGTGCCACCAGTTCCGGACAGGGGGAGACCCAGTACTTC	CATSSGQGETQYF
TRBV11-2	TRBD2	few	14	TRBJ2-3	TGTGCCAGTAAGGGACTAGCCTACACAGATACGCAGTATTTT	CASKGLAYTDTQYF
TRBV28	NA	NA	13	TRBJ2-5	TGTGCCAGAAAGAGGTCGGGGCAAGAGACCCAGTACTTC	CARKRSGQETQYF
TRBV10-3	NA	few	13	TRBJ1-2	TGTGCCATCAGTGAAAACCCTAACTATGGCTACACCTTC	CAISENPNYGYTF
TRBV10-3	NA	NA	15	TRBJ2-4	TGTGCCATCAGCCGCGACAGGCTGGACAAAAACATTCAGTACTTC	CAISRDRLDKNIQYF
TRBV7-2	TRBD2	few	15	TRBJ2-3	TGTGCCAGCAGCAGTAGCGGGGCCGCAACAGATACGCAGTATTTT	CASSSSGAATDTQYF
TRBV12-3/TRBV12-4	NA	NA	14	TRBJ1-5	TGTGCCAGCAGTTTGGAGGGAGGAGACCAGCCCCAGCATTTT	CASSLEGGDQPQHF
TRBV5-1	NA	few	14	TRBJ2-1	TGCGCCAGCAGCTTGACTAGCCGCTACAATGAGCAGTTCTTC	CASSLTSRYNEQFF
TRBV20-1	NA	many	14	TRBJ1-4	TGCAGTGCTAGAGATCTCAGGGGCGGAGAAAAACTGTTTTTT	CSARDLRGGEKLFF
TRBV4-2	NA	many	14	TRBJ2-3	TGTGCCAGCAGCCAACGGCTATTCCCAGATACGCAGTATTTT	CASSQRLFPDTQYF
TRBV2	NA	few	15	TRBJ1-1	TGTGCCAGCAGTGTCGCAGTTCAGATGAACACTGAAGCTTTCTTT	CASSVAVQMNTEAFF
TRBV10-3	NA	NA	17	TRBJ2-3	TGTGCCATCAGTGAGTCTTCGGCCGCCAGCCTCACAGATACGCAGTATTTT	CAISESSAASLTDTQYF
TRBV12-3/TRBV12-4	NA	NA	14	TRBJ2-5	TGTGCCAGCAGCGTGGACCACGGTCAAGAGACCCAGTACTTC	CASSVDHGQETQYF
TRBV5-1	TRBD2	many	17	TRBJ2-3	TGCGCCAGCAGCCCGACTAGCGGCGACAGAAGCACAGATACGCAGTATTTT	CASSPTSGDRSTDTQYF
TRBV15	NA	NA	13	TRBJ2-3	TGTGCCACCAGAGGGAGGGGGACAGATACGCAGTATTTT	CATRGRGTDTQYF
TRBV4-2	NA	many	15	TRBJ2-3	TGTGCCAGCAGCCAAGGGGCCCAGGGGACAGATACGCAGTATTTT	CASSQGAQGTDTQYF
TRBV6-5	NA	few	15	TRBJ1-2	TGTGCCAGCAGTTACTCGGTTGGGGGCGCGGATGGCTACACCTTC	CASSYSVGGADGYTF
TRBV27	NA	few	13	TRBJ2-5	TGTGCCAGCCAGGGGGGAATGGAAGAGACCCAGTACTTC	CASQGGMEETQYF
TRBV6-1	NA	few	15	TRBJ1-1	TGTGCCAGCAGTGAAGTGGGACTCCCGGGTGGTGAAGCTTTCTTT	CASSEVGLPGGEAFF
TRBV27	TRBD1	few	14	TRBJ1-1	TGTGCCAGCAGTTTATCTGGGACAGGGGTTGAAGCTTTCTTT	CASSLSGTGVEAFF
TRBV20-1	NA	NA	15	TRBJ2-7	TGCAGTGCTAGAGATAGGGAGGCAGTGGGGTTCGAGCAGTACTTC	CSARDREAVGFEQYF
TRBV4-2	TRBD2	few	16	TRBJ2-2	TGTGCCAGCAGCCCTATAGGCAGCGGGGGGACCGGGGAGCTGTTTTTT	CASSPIGSGGTGELFF
TRBV12-5	NA	NA	12	TRBJ1-2	TGTGCTAGCGCGGTCGGGGCCGGAGGCTACACCTTC	CASAVGAGGYTF
TRBV12-3/TRBV12-4	NA	NA	13	TRBJ1-2	TGTGCCAGCAGTTTCCGGGGTCTTTATGGCTACACCTTC	CASSFRGLYGYTF
TRBV7-9	NA	NA	15	TRBJ1-4	TGTGCCAGCAGCCTCGACGAGGTGCTGGAGTACGGACTGTTTTTT	CASSLDEVLEYGLFF